A selection of T cell receptor beta chains follows, all from one sample in a study of shared clonotypes between healthy human individuals. Only in-frame clones appear in the TCRdb table, and some are missing; sequencing was by immunoSEQ multiplex PCR. Of approximately 2,000,000 clones listed, roughly 93% are singletons. The sequenced sample consisted of naive CD8+ T cells from PBMCs. The receptors come from a man aged 18 to 35 in good health. Some clones in this sample may be carry-over from other donors' samples. Each CDR3 is given with its conserved first and last residue.

TRBJ1-5	TRBV4-1	CASSQDRGLGQPQHF
TRBJ2-5	TRBV11-2	CASSIAEETQYF
TRBJ2-3	TRBV28	CASSFSSLKTHRDTQYF
TRBJ2-1	TRBV5-1	CASSLLGGVAYNEQFF
TRBJ2-2	TRBV27	CASSSATSLATGELFF
TRBJ1-2	TRBV11-2	CASSHGTVNYGYTF
TRBJ2-4	TRBV7-3	CASSPQTGGKNIQYF
TRBJ2-1	TRBV15	CATSRTGLENNEQFF
TRBJ2-7	TRBV4-2	CASSPPGQAAYEQYF
TRBJ2-7	TRBV4-1	CASSLLGTSGPTYEQYF
TRBJ2-5	TRBV19	CASSAGTQETQYF
TRBJ2-7	TRBV19	CASSIGTQHEQYF
TRBJ2-5	TRBV7-9	CASSRTGEQETQYF
TRBJ2-7	TRBV2	CASITTGGWAGEQYF
TRBJ2-5	TRBV27	CASRYLTGETQYF
TRBJ2-7	TRBV2	CASRGLAVGLEQYF
TRBJ1-2	TRBV4-1	CASSYRDSDPNYGYTF
TRBJ1-6	TRBV6-5	CASSYFGGLLDSPLHF
TRBJ1-1	TRBV9	CASSAPKGLNTEAFF
TRBJ1-5	TRBV2	CASKTGRSNQPQHF
TRBJ2-3	TRBV27	CASSTRPSTDTQYF
TRBJ2-7	TRBV9	CASSVVGAPSYEQYF
TRBJ2-7	TRBV29-1	CSVEPSNSYEQYF
TRBJ2-2	TRBV28	CASSWGTVNTGELFF
TRBJ2-1	TRBV27	CASSFAWGELNNEQFF
TRBJ2-7	TRBV11-2	CASSSSTDPTYEQYF
TRBJ2-5	TRBV6-5	CASSYSTGWETQYF
TRBJ1-6	TRBV11-2	CASSLDGRVLHSPLHF
TRBJ2-2	TRBV2	CARQVAPNTGELFF
TRBJ2-5	TRBV28	CASRERREGPQETQYF
TRBJ2-3	TRBV15	CATSERSQGEGTDTQYF
TRBJ2-7	TRBV27	CASRPGQSSYEQYF
TRBJ2-7	TRBV2	CASSPTMGDRVPYEQYF
TRBJ2-6	TRBV9	CASSVQGPWGDRSGANVLTF
TRBJ1-4	TRBV2	CASSETAATNEKLFF
TRBJ2-1	TRBV19	CASSVSGGSYNEQFF
TRBJ1-1	TRBV10-3	CAIRGPNTEAFF
TRBJ2-7	TRBV28	CASSLARGTDYEQYF
TRBJ2-7	TRBV29-1	CSVVGAGNEQYF
TRBJ1-1	TRBV5-6	CASSLSGDTEAFF
TRBJ2-3	TRBV7-6	CASSLEASRHTDTQYF
TRBJ1-1	TRBV7-2	CASSSRMNTEAFF
TRBJ2-7	TRBV4-1	CASSQATEGLIPYEQYF
TRBJ2-7	TRBV7-9	CASSLGPGSSSYEQYF
TRBJ2-5	TRBV9	CASSENPEGDLETQYF
TRBJ1-2	TRBV6-6	CASTTDSHRRYGYTF
TRBJ1-1	TRBV10-2	CASSDAVHLATEAFF
TRBJ2-4	TRBV7-9	CASSSTQGLNIQYF
TRBJ2-5	TRBV6-5	CASSSSTELKSQYF
TRBJ2-7	TRBV6-1	CASSVQGYSYEQYF
TRBJ2-3	TRBV7-6	CASSFSEMTVTDTQYF
TRBJ2-3	TRBV15	CATSSARGRGLTDTQYF
TRBJ1-1	TRBV28	CASSLGMWNTEAFF
TRBJ1-1	TRBV13	CASSWDSNLGLNTEAFF
TRBJ2-3	TRBV27	CASRRVSGIADTQYF